Each of the 26 T cell receptor beta chains below was sequenced from the same sample in a study of blood T cell repertoires in COVID-19. Assay: immunoSEQ multiplex PCR; the TCRdb copy retains only in-frame clones and omits some. The sample yields a few hundred thousand clones, nearly 90% seen once. Sequenced material: peripheral blood. The receptors shown here come from a middle-aged woman who had recovered from COVID-19.

In its sample, this clone was seen a few times. The rearrangement links TRBV6-1 to TRBJ1-1; weak D call: TRBD1 (5 bases). This CDR3 comprises 13 residues. Germline V gene sequence: CDR1 MNHNS, CDR2 SASEGT. V lost 3 bases to trimming and J lost 6 bases, with 11 bases between them. The CDR3 DNA follows: TGTGCCAGCAGTGATCAAGGGGTCGCTGAAGCTTTCTTT. This encodes CASSDQGVAEAFF.

The rearrangement joins TRBV29-1 to TRBJ1-1; 10 bases align to TRBD1. CDR1 is SQVTM and CDR2 is ANQGSEA in the germline V gene. The ends lost 7 bases at V and 1 base at J; junction bases unmatched: 9. The CDR3 sequence is 15 residues long. The CDR3 reads CSARGRQGANTEAFF. The CDR3 DNA is TGCAGCGCCCGAGGACGACAGGGGGCGAACACTGAAGCTTTCTTT.

The chain has TRBV19 and TRBJ2-7; D call uncertain. Germline CDR1 and CDR2: LNHDA and SQIVND (reference sequence). The CDR3 has 15 residues. The V and J ends lost 0 bases and 0 bases respectively, with 9 bases between them. The CDR3 coding sequence is TGTGCCAGTAGTATAGACGTGACTCCCTCCTACGAGCAGTACTTC. It codes for CASSIDVTPSYEQYF.

The rearrangement joins TRBV6-5 to TRBJ2-7, with 15 bases lining up with TRBD2. Germline trimming cut 8 bases from V and 9 bases from J; bases unmatched to any gene: 2. CDR1 MNHEY and CDR2 SVGAGI come from the germline V gene. The length of the CDR3 is 12 residues. The CDR3 loop reads CASGLAGGPQYV. In DNA form, the CDR3 reads TGTGCCAGCGGACTAGCGGGAGGGCCGCAGTACGTC.

The chain links TRBV20-1 to TRBJ2-1, with D hard to call. V shed 5 bases and J shed 9 bases, with 11 bases lying between them. The germline CDR1 and CDR2 sequences are DFQATT and SNEGSKA (reference sequence). The CDR3 spans 11 residues. CDR3 in DNA: TGCAGTGCTCTTCGTAGTGGTGAGCAGTTCTTC. Its protein product is CSALRSGEQFF.

The rearrangement links TRBV27 to TRBJ1-2; D possibly corresponds to TRBD1 (6 bases). Trimming stripped 7 bases from V and 8 bases from J, with 23 bases between. Germline assignment: CDR1 MNHEY and CDR2 SMNVEV (reference sequence). The CDR3 sequence is 15 residues long. Here the CDR3 reads CASTSLSTGRWGYTF. CDR3 bases: TGTGCCAGCACCTCCCTTTCCACAGGGAGATGGGGCTACACCTTC.

This chain links TRBV25-1 with TRBJ2-4; TRBD2 might be the D (5 bases). Germline V gene lookup returns CDR1 MGHDK and CDR2 SYGVNS. With 9 bases removed from V and 3 bases from J, the gap between germline ends came to 15 bases. There are 14 residues in the CDR3. This CDR3 is CARESGGDKNIQYF. Written as DNA, the CDR3 is TGTGCCAGGGAGAGCGGAGGAGACAAAAACATTCAGTACTTC.

The chain links TRBV19 to TRBJ2-3; possibly TRBD2 for D (5 bases). V was trimmed by 6 bases and J by 9 bases, leaving 16 bases between them. Per the germline V gene, CDR1 is LNHDA and CDR2 is SQIVND (reference sequence). This CDR3 is built from 13 residues. CDR3 DNA: TGTGCCAGTAGCACCGAATCACTAGGGACGCAGTATTTT. Its protein is CASSTESLGTQYF.

V gene TRBV5-1 combines with J gene TRBJ2-7; perhaps TRBD2 as D (5 bases). V was clipped by 0 bases and J by 5 bases, with 21 bases between them. Germline lookup yields CDR1 SGHRS and CDR2 YFSETQ. This CDR3 has 17 amino acids. The DNA of the CDR3 is TGCGCCAGCAGCTTGGCCGTGTTGGTTTTATCGCGGGACGAGCAGTACTTC. Encoded protein: CASSLAVLVLSRDEQYF.

The chain uses TRBV7-3 and TRBJ2-1, with TRBD2 matching over 8 bases. Germline assignment: CDR1 SGHTA and CDR2 FQGTGA. The CDR3 is 16 amino acids. The junction had 7 bases not matched to a gene; V was cut back by 5 bases and J by 1 base. Here the CDR3 DNA reads TGTGCCAGCAGCACAAGCGGGGGTGCATCCTACAATGAGCAGTTCTTC. The encoded protein is CASSTSGGASYNEQFF.

V is TRBV30 and J is TRBJ2-3, with 13 bases fitting TRBD2. V was pared by 1 base and J by 1 base, with 8 bases of the junction left unmatched. CDR3 size: 18 residues. Germline values: CDR1 GTSNPN, CDR2 SVGIG (reference sequence). The CDR3 bases are TGTGCCTGGAGTGGACTAGCGGGAGGTGGGTTTGGCACAGATACGCAGTATTTT. As protein: CAWSGLAGGGFGTDTQYF.

The chain joins TRBV30 to TRBJ1-1, with unresolved D. This CDR3 contains 11 residues. The germline V and J ends were trimmed by 2 bases and 7 bases, with 8 bases remaining between them. Germline values: CDR1 GTSNPN, CDR2 SVGIG (reference sequence). This CDR3 is CAWSFGSEAFF. The CDR3 DNA sequence: TGTGCCTGGAGTTTCGGGAGTGAAGCTTTCTTT.

This clone has a handful of counts. The chain links TRBV19 to TRBJ2-1; the match to TRBD2 covers 13 bases. The CDR3 runs to 16 residues. CDR1 is LNHDA, CDR2 SQIVND, per germline (reference sequence). V lost 5 bases and J lost 3; bases outside the gene matches: 4. CDR3 bases: TGTGCCAGTAGTCCCGGGACTAGCGGGGTCTACAATGAGCAGTTCTTC. Residues: CASSPGTSGVYNEQFF.

The CDR3 sequence: CATSENGTSGRKYEQYV. The CDR3 region has the DNA TGTGCCACCAGTGAGAATGGGACTAGCGGGAGAAAGTACGAGCAGTACGTC. J is TRBJ2-7 and V is TRBV24-1; 14 bases match TRBD2. Germline V gene sequence: CDR1 KGHDR, CDR2 SFDVKD. The ends lost 4 bases at V and 4 bases at J; junction bases unmatched: 8. The CDR3 extends over 17 amino acids.

CDR3 in DNA: TGTGCCAGCAGTTCTCCCGACAGGGGCGACTACGAGCAGTACGTC. It is translated as CASSSPDRGDYEQYV. This chain links TRBV6-6 with TRBJ2-7; 8 positions agree with TRBD1. The germline V gene has CDR1 MNHNY and CDR2 SVGAGI (reference sequence). V lost 4 bases, J lost 3 bases, and 8 bases stayed unmatched. This CDR3 region has 15 residues.

This sequence joins TRBV6-5 and TRBJ2-4; D possibly corresponds to TRBD1 (6 bases). The CDR3 runs 14 residues. The V gene's germline CDR1 is MNHEY and CDR2 SVGAGI. V lost 6 bases and J lost 0, with 9 bases in between. The DNA for the CDR3 is TGTGCCAGCAGAGGGGGATTAGCCAAAAACATTCAGTACTTC. It codes for CASRGGLAKNIQYF.

The chain links TRBV4-1 to TRBJ2-5, with D perhaps TRBD2 (5 bases). The germline gives CDR1 MGHRA, CDR2 YSYEKL. The length of the CDR3 is 14 residues. The V end lost 2 bases, the J end lost 3 bases, and 10 bases lay between the germline ends. The CDR3 bases are TGCGCCAGCAGCCAAACCGGACTGGAAGAGACCCAGTACTTC. Amino acids: CASSQTGLEETQYF.

In the case of this clone: The sample holds other DNA sequences that translate to the same CDR3. V and J are TRBV9 and TRBJ1-5; 8 nucleotides line up with TRBD1. The CDR3 length is 14 residues. The ends lost 3 bases at V and 6 bases at J; junction bases unmatched: 5. Per germline, CDR1 SGDLS and CDR2 YYNGEE. The CDR3 DNA follows: TGTGCCAGCAGCGAGACAGACAGGGGTCAGCCCCAGCATTTT. Translation: CASSETDRGQPQHF.

The rearrangement joins TRBV10-1 to TRBJ2-2; D perhaps matches TRBD2 (6 bases). The V end was cut by 4 bases, the J end by 7 bases, with 10 bases between. Germline V gene lookup returns CDR1 WNHNN and CDR2 SYGVQD (reference sequence). The length of the CDR3 is 13 residues. CDR3 residues: CASSVGGVGELFF. CDR3 coding DNA: TGCGCCAGCAGTGTCGGGGGAGTCGGGGAGCTGTTTTTT.

J is TRBJ2-3 and V is TRBV7-2; D gene ambiguous. V lost 3 bases, J lost 1 base, and 5 bases lay in between. Germline CDR1 and CDR2: SGHTA and FQGNSA. The CDR3 runs 13 residues. CDR3 bases: TGTGCCAGCAGCTTCTATGGCACAGATACGCAGTATTTT. Its protein product is CASSFYGTDTQYF.

This chain links TRBV9 with TRBJ1-1; D perhaps matches TRBD1 (5 bases). Germline V gene lookup returns CDR1 SGDLS and CDR2 YYNGEE. CDR3 size: 17 residues. Trimming took off 3 bases at V and 0 bases at J, with 18 bases between the two ends. CDR3 sequence (DNA): TGTGCCAGCAGCGAGACAGTCGTACCGTCCATGAACACTGAAGCTTTCTTT. This encodes CASSETVVPSMNTEAFF.

This chain connects TRBV6-5 to TRBJ1-4; D gene uncertain. In germline, CDR1 is MNHEY, CDR2 SVGAGI. Trimming cost V 7 bases and J 3 bases, with 15 bases left between them. This CDR3 spans 15 amino acids. CDR3 bases: TGTGCCAGCACCCTTTCCAGACTGGCTAATGAAAAACTGTTTTTT. Its protein is CASTLSRLANEKLFF.

V usage is TRBV9 and J usage is TRBJ2-2; TRBD1 agrees at 9 bases. The germline V gene has CDR1 SGDLS and CDR2 YYNGEE. This CDR3 is built from 15 residues. The V segment lost 5 bases and the J segment 7 bases; nucleotides outside the gene matches: 9. CDR3 in amino acids: CASRPGQGFNGELFF. The CDR3 DNA is TGTGCCAGCAGACCGGGACAGGGCTTTAACGGGGAGCTGTTTTTT.

J is TRBJ2-3 and V is TRBV6-5; 8 bases are shared with TRBD1. Germline V gene lookup returns CDR1 MNHEY and CDR2 SVGAGI. V trimming: 6 bases; J trimming: 3 bases; junction bases outside the gene matches: 5. This CDR3 is built from 14 residues. CDR3 nucleotides: TGTGCCAGCAGCTTGGACAGGGCTACAGATACGCAGTATTTT. Translated: CASSLDRATDTQYF.

A note on this clone: Other DNA sequences in this specimen translate into the identical CDR3. The CDR3 here is CASRTGGNYGYTF. As DNA, the CDR3 is TGTGCCAGCAGAACAGGGGGCAACTATGGCTACACCTTC. The rearrangement links TRBV27 to TRBJ1-2; TRBD1 aligns across 9 bases. V lost 6 bases and J lost 2; bases outside the gene matches: 1. The germline CDR1 and CDR2 sequences are MNHEY and SMNVEV (reference sequence). There are 13 residues in the CDR3.

The rearrangement links TRBV9 to TRBJ2-7, with TRBD1 matching over 7 bases. CDR3 size: 12 residues. The ends lost 4 bases at V and 12 bases at J; junction bases unmatched: 10. Germline values: CDR1 SGDLS, CDR2 YYNGEE. The CDR3: CASSTQGQDPYF. CDR3 bases: TGTGCCAGCAGCACCCAAGGACAGGATCCGTACTTC.